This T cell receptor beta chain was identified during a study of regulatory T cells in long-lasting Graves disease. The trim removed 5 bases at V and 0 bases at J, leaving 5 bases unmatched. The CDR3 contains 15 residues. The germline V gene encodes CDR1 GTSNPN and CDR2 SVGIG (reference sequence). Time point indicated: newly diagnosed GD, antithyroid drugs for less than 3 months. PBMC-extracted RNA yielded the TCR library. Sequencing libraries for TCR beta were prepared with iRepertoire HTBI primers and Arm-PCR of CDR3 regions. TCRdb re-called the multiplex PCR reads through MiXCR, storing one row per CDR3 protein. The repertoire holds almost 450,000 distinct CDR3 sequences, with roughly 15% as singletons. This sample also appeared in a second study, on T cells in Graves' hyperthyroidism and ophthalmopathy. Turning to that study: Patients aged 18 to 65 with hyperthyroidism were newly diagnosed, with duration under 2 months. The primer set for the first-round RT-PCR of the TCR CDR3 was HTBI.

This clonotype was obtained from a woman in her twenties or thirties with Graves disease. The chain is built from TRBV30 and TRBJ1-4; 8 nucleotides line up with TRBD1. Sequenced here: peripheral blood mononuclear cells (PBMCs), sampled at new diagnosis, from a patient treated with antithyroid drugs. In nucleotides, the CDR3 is TGTGCCTGGGGGGGGACAGGTACAACTAATGAAAAACTGTTTTTT. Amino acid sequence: CAWGGTGTTNEKLFF.